Given below is one T cell receptor (beta chain) in context. V was pared by 2 bases and J by 6 bases, with 7 bases of the junction left unmatched. The CDR3 has 15 amino acids. The germline V gene encodes CDR1 MGHRA and CDR2 YSYEKL. Authors' processing steps: Counts of nucleated cells, estimated from reference gene primer amplification, were obtained. This table comes from immunoSEQ multiplex PCR, and its TCRdb copy is limited to in-frame clones, with some not included. The V and J calls and clone size come from that table; D and trimming were worked out from the DNA. The sample carries about 91,000 clones, 75% to 85% recorded once. This record comes from a study of blood T cell repertoires in COVID-19. Study information: Some COVID-19 samples were acute and others convalescent; all came from the United States, Italy and Spain. T cells, B-cell-depleted T cells, or PBMCs supplied cDNA or gDNA.

The rearrangement uses TRBV4-1 and TRBJ2-7, with 10 bases identical to TRBD1. This sequence originates from a man aged 70-80 years with acute or convalescent COVID-19. Sequencing was performed on peripheral blood. CDR3 DNA sequence: TGCGCCAGCAGCCAACCCGGGACAGGGGCTAGCGAGCAGTACTTC. This translates into CASSQPGTGASEQYF.